This passage covers 29 T cell receptor beta chains from one sample sequenced in a study of blood T cell repertoires in COVID-19. TCRdb keeps only in-frame clones here, not all; method: immunoSEQ multiplex PCR. The sample carries around 130,000 clones, just under 85% recorded once. Sequenced input: peripheral blood. The receptors stem from a human donor in a cohort sampled during active COVID-19.

This chain joins TRBV9 and TRBJ2-6, with D possibly being TRBD1 (6 bases). The ends were cut back, 4 bases at V and 0 bases at J, with 14 bases in the middle. Per germline, CDR1 SGDLS and CDR2 YYNGEE. The CDR3 loop spans 17 amino acids. The CDR3 DNA is TGTGCCAGCAGCCCAGGACAGTCTCTCTCTGGGGCCAACGTCCTGACTTTC. It codes for CASSPGQSLSGANVLTF. Looking up the rest from reference TRBV9 and TRBJ2-6 gives the full variable domain: DSGVTQTPKHLITATGQRVTLRCSPRSGDLSVYWYQQSLDQGLQFLIQYYNGEERAKGNILERFSAQQFPDLHSELNLSSLELGDSALYFCASSPGQSLSGANVLTFGAGSRLTVL.

This clone has more than one count but fewer than ten. The chain has TRBV29-1 and TRBJ1-2, with no clear D. The CDR3 contains 12 residues. CDR1 and CDR2 from the germline V gene are SQVTM and ANQGSEA. V was trimmed by 4 bases and J by 8 bases, leaving 14 bases between them. The CDR3 is CSVGGRREGYTF. CDR3 DNA: TGCAGCGTTGGCGGGCGTCGGGAAGGCTACACCTTC.

Comment on this clone: The same CDR3 is also encoded by other DNA sequences in this sample. The chain recombines TRBV10-3 with TRBJ2-7; TRBD2 is a possible D gene (5 bases). There are 12 residues in the CDR3. CDR1 and CDR2 (germline): ENHRY, SYGVKD. The V end was cut by 4 bases, the J end by 4 bases, with 8 bases between. CDR3 sequence: CAISARGYEQYF. DNA for the CDR3: TGTGCCATCAGTGCCCGAGGGTACGAGCAGTACTTC.

In this sample, this clone turned up once. The chain couples TRBV10-3 to TRBJ2-1, with TRBD1 matching 7 bases. J was trimmed by 4 bases and V by 4 bases; bases with no gene match: 4. The CDR3 contains 14 residues. Per the germline V gene, CDR1 is ENHRY and CDR2 is SYGVKD. CDR3 nucleotide sequence: TGTGCCATCAGTGGGGACAGCGCTTACAATGAGCAGTTCTTC. It translates to CAISGDSAYNEQFF.

The V gene is TRBV6-6, the J gene TRBJ1-1, with a weak D call TRBD1 (6 bases). The CDR3 loop spans 15 amino acids. V lost 2 bases to trimming and J lost 1 base, with 11 bases between them. CDR1 and CDR2 from the germline V gene are MNHNY and SVGAGI (reference sequence). The CDR3 sequence is CASSYLTGTNTEAFF. CDR3 bases: TGTGCCAGCAGTTACCTGACAGGAACGAACACTGAAGCTTTCTTT.

This sequence joins TRBV7-9 and TRBJ1-3; maybe TRBD1 (5 bases). Germline CDR1 reads SEHNR; CDR2 reads FQNEAQ (reference sequence). The CDR3 runs 16 residues. Trimming took 5 bases from V and 4 from J, leaving 18 bases between them. In DNA form, the CDR3 reads TGTGCCAGCAGCCGACTGGATGGGGCGAGAGGAAACACCATATATTTT. Encoded protein: CASSRLDGARGNTIYF.

V usage is TRBV11-3 and J usage is TRBJ2-5, with D possibly matching TRBD2 (5 bases). CDR1 and CDR2 from the germline V gene are SGHNT and YENEEA. This CDR3 region has 13 residues. V shed 1 base and J shed 5 bases, with 8 bases lying between them. CDR3 sequence (DNA): TGTGCCAGCAGCTTAGCTGGGAGTGAGACCCAGTACTTC. Encoded protein: CASSLAGSETQYF.

J is TRBJ1-5 and V is TRBV10-3; possibly TRBD1 for D (5 bases). The germline V gene has CDR1 ENHRY and CDR2 SYGVKD. This CDR3 contains 16 residues. The V end was cut by 10 bases, the J end by 2 bases, with 21 bases between. CDR3 loop: CASSIQGTLGNQPQHF. The CDR3 DNA reads as TGTGCCAGTTCAATCCAGGGTACCCTGGGCAATCAGCCCCAGCATTTT.

J is TRBJ2-1 and V is TRBV18; 7 nucleotides match TRBD2. V lost 2 bases and J lost 4; bases outside the gene matches: 5. The CDR3 is 15 amino acids. Germline values: CDR1 KGHSH, CDR2 LQKENI. The CDR3 bases are TGTGCCAGCTCACCAGGGGGGGTGAGGTACAATGAGCAGTTCTTC. This codes for CASSPGGVRYNEQFF.

The V call is TRBV4-1, the J call TRBJ2-1, with 8 positions matching TRBD2. This CDR3 is built from 18 residues. The J segment lost 0 bases and the V segment lost 3 bases, leaving 10 bases of the junction unmatched. Germline CDR1 MGHRA, CDR2 YSYEKL. The CDR3 nucleotides are TGCGCCAGCAGCCAGGCGGCAGCGGGGGTCTCCTCCTACAATGAGCAGTTCTTC. Its protein product is CASSQAAAGVSSYNEQFF.

The chain carries TRBV4-1 and TRBJ1-4; 9 nucleotides line up with TRBD1. CDR3 size: 16 residues. Losses at the gene ends were 3 bases for V and 5 bases for J; bases not matched to a gene: 7. Germline-derived CDR1 and CDR2 are MGHRA and YSYEKL. The CDR3 region has the DNA TGCGCCAGCAGCCAGGATCCACAGGGGGCAAATGAAAAACTGTTTTTT. Encoded protein: CASSQDPQGANEKLFF.

The gene calls are TRBV5-1 and TRBJ2-3, with 10 bases matching TRBD1. The V and J ends lost 0 bases and 1 base, in that order; junction bases with no gene match: 5. The germline V gene has CDR1 SGHRS and CDR2 YFSETQ. There are 17 residues in the CDR3. Here the CDR3 reads CASSLGDRGMGTDTQYF. CDR3 in DNA: TGCGCCAGCAGCTTGGGGGACAGGGGAATGGGCACAGATACGCAGTATTTT.

The chain carries TRBV5-1 and TRBJ2-5; 8 nucleotides agree with TRBD2. There are 15 residues in the CDR3. The ends lost 4 bases at V and 1 base at J; junction bases unmatched: 6. Germline V gene sequence: CDR1 SGHRS, CDR2 YFSETQ. DNA of the CDR3: TGCGCCAGCAGCCCCGGGAGGGGGGGCCAAGAGACCCAGTACTTC. The encoded protein is CASSPGRGGQETQYF.

The chain has TRBV19 and TRBJ2-7; D uncertain. The CDR3 sequence is 14 residues long. Germline values: CDR1 LNHDA, CDR2 SQIVND (reference sequence). Trimming removed 7 bases at V and 0 bases at J, with 13 bases between. The CDR3, as DNA: TGTGCCAGTAAATCGACTTTCAGCTCCTACGAGCAGTACTTC. It translates to CASKSTFSSYEQYF.

This clone was seen just once. The V call is TRBV10-3, the J call TRBJ1-3; the match to TRBD1 covers 7 bases. Trimming removed 6 bases from V and 4 bases from J; junction bases left unmatched: 3. CDR3 length equals 13 residues. CDR1 is ENHRY and CDR2 is SYGVKD in the germline V gene. As DNA, the CDR3 is TGTGCCATCAGGGGGACAGTCGGAAACACCATATATTTT. Amino acids: CAIRGTVGNTIYF.

The chain couples TRBV10-3 to TRBJ1-3; no firm D call. This CDR3 is built from 12 residues. Trimming left V 9 bases short and J 0 bases short, with 6 bases between. From germline, CDR1 is ENHRY and CDR2 SYGVKD. CDR3 protein: CAIQNSGNTIYF. The DNA of the CDR3 is TGTGCCATACAGAACTCTGGAAACACCATATATTTT.

This clone was counted once. The chain recombines TRBV12-3 or TRBV12-4 with TRBJ1-1, with D uncertain. V was clipped by 3 bases and J by 6 bases, with 8 bases between them. This CDR3 region has 12 residues. The CDR3 nucleotides read TGTGCCAGCAGTTTTCCGGGGTCTGAAGCTTTCTTT. Amino acid sequence: CASSFPGSEAFF.

The sample holds a few counts of this clone. The V and J genes are TRBV3-1 (or the pseudogene TRBV3-2) and TRBJ2-1; 9 positions match TRBD1. This CDR3 spans 15 amino acids. Losses at the gene ends were 2 bases for V and 7 bases for J; bases not matched to a gene: 6. The germline gives CDR1 LGHDT, CDR2 YNNKEL (reference sequence). Written as DNA, the CDR3 is TGTGCCAGCAGCCAAAAGGGACAGGGTGGAAATGAGCAGTTCTTC. Residues: CASSQKGQGGNEQFF.

V is TRBV7-2 and J is TRBJ2-7; tentatively, D is TRBD1 (5 bases). Trimming cost V 2 bases and J 4 bases, with 15 bases left between them. The CDR3 runs to 15 residues. Germline CDR1 SGHTA, CDR2 FQGNSA. CDR3 sequence reads: CASSLRPGQQYEQYF. CDR3 nucleotides: TGTGCCAGCAGCTTACGTCCAGGGCAGCAATACGAGCAGTACTTC.

The gene calls are TRBV4-1 and TRBJ1-1; no reliable D call. Germline V gene data show CDR1 as MGHRA and CDR2 as YSYEKL. The CDR3 has 16 residues. Trimming left V 0 bases short and J 1 base short, with 12 bases between. This CDR3 reads CASSQDSTGWNTEAFF. The CDR3 bases are TGCGCCAGCAGCCAAGATAGTACGGGTTGGAACACTGAAGCTTTCTTT.

The J gene is TRBJ1-5, the V gene TRBV30; 8 nucleotides line up with TRBD1. CDR3 length: 13 residues. The V gene's germline CDR1 is GTSNPN and CDR2 SVGIG (reference sequence). V lost 3 bases to trimming and J lost 4 bases; unmatched junction nucleotides: 2. CDR3 sequence reads: CAWRDRENQPQHF. CDR3 sequence (DNA): TGTGCCTGGAGGGACAGGGAGAATCAGCCCCAGCATTTT.

The chain links TRBV19 to TRBJ2-2; the match to TRBD1 covers 9 bases. CDR1 is LNHDA and CDR2 is SQIVND in the germline V gene (reference sequence). CDR3 length equals 14 residues. V lost 5 bases to trimming and J lost 8 bases; unmatched junction nucleotides: 6. The CDR3 region is CASSSGTGRGELFF. CDR3 in DNA: TGTGCCAGTAGTTCCGGGACAGGGCGTGGGGAGCTGTTTTTT.

This chain uses TRBV5-6 with TRBJ1-5; D is unresolved. CDR3 size: 15 residues. V gave up 0 bases and J gave up 0 bases, with 7 bases separating them. Germline lookup yields CDR1 SGHDT and CDR2 YYEEEE. CDR3 protein: CASSLGPNSNQPQHF. The CDR3, as DNA: TGTGCCAGCAGCTTGGGGCCAAATAGCAATCAGCCCCAGCATTTT.

This sequence joins TRBV18 and TRBJ1-2; 7 positions agree with TRBD1. In germline, CDR1 is KGHSH, CDR2 LQKENI. Trimming cost V 5 bases and J 1 base; bases outside gene matches: 10. This CDR3 contains 16 residues. The CDR3 loop reads CASSADRAMVNYGYTF. Written as DNA, the CDR3 is TGTGCCAGCTCAGCAGACAGGGCGATGGTTAACTATGGCTACACCTTC.

This clone has just a few counts. The genes are TRBV3-1 (or the pseudogene TRBV3-2) and TRBJ2-1; perhaps TRBD2 as D (6 bases). The germline V and J ends were trimmed by 0 bases and 6 bases, with 9 bases remaining between them. This CDR3 has 14 residues. Germline assignment: CDR1 LGHDT and CDR2 YNNKEL (reference sequence). The CDR3 sequence is CASSQETSFNEQFF. For the CDR3, the DNA is TGTGCCAGCAGCCAAGAAACTAGCTTCAATGAGCAGTTCTTC.

This chain uses TRBV11-2 with TRBJ1-1; D ambiguous. Germline CDR1 SGHAT, CDR2 FQNNGV. CDR3 size: 15 residues. V was trimmed by 7 bases and J by 1 base, leaving 16 bases between them. The chain's CDR3 is CASTIGRAGNTEAFF. The DNA of the CDR3 is TGTGCCAGCACCATAGGGCGCGCGGGGAACACTGAAGCTTTCTTT.

The V and J genes are TRBV12-3 or TRBV12-4 and TRBJ2-7; D is unresolved. V gave up 3 bases and J gave up 3 bases, with 9 bases separating them. CDR3 size: 13 residues. The CDR3 nucleotides read TGTGCCAGCAGTTTGGGCAACGACTACGAGCAGTACTTC. Its translation: CASSLGNDYEQYF.

V usage is TRBV4-1 and J usage is TRBJ1-6; D gene unclear. This CDR3 is built from 14 residues. Germline V lookup: CDR1 MGHRA, CDR2 YSYEKL. V shed 1 base and J shed 4 bases, with 5 bases lying between them. The CDR3 sequence: CASSQGSYNSPLHF. The CDR3 coding sequence is TGCGCCAGCAGCCAAGGGAGTTATAATTCACCCCTCCACTTT.

The V call is TRBV12-3 or TRBV12-4, the J call TRBJ1-2; the D gene is possibly TRBD1 (5 bases). The CDR3 length is 13 residues. Trimming left V 4 bases short and J 3 bases short, with 9 bases between. CDR3 coding DNA: TGTGCCAGCAGTTCCGACAGAGACTATGGCTACACCTTC. Translating it yields CASSSDRDYGYTF.